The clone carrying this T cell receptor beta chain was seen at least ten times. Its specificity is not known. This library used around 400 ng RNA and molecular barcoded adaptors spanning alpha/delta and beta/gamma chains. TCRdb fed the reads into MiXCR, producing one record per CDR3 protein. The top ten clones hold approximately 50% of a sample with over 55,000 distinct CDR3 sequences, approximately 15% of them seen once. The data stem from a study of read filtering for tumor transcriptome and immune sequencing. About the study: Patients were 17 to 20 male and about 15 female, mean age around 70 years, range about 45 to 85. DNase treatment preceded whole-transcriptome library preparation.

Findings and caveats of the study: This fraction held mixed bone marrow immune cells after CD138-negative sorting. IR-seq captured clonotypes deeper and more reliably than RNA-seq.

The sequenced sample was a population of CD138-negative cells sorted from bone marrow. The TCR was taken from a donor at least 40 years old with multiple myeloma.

The CDR3 protein is CASSMHQGAGNEQFF. The CDR3 bases are TGTGCCAGTAGTATGCACCAGGGGGCGGGAAATGAGCAGTTCTTC. This chain links TRBV19 with TRBJ2-1; 8 bases agree with TRBD1. With V trimmed by 3 bases and J by 7 bases, 8 bases remained unmatched. CDR1 is LNHDA, CDR2 SQIVND, per germline (reference sequence). There are 15 residues in the CDR3. Full variable domain (outside the CDR3, taken from reference TRBV19 and TRBJ2-1): DGGITQSPKYLFRKEGQNVTLSCEQNLNHDAMYWYRQDPGQGLRLIYYSQIVNDFQKGDIAEGYSVSREKKESFPLTVTSAQKNPTAFYLCASSMHQGAGNEQFFGPGTRLTVL.